Below, 32 T cell receptor beta chains from the same sample are listed, as sequenced in a study of blood T cell repertoires in COVID-19 (dated by TCRdb to about 2020). To prepare the library, the immunoSEQ multiplex PCR assay was applied. TCRdb obtained this table from immuneACCESS and retained in-frame rearrangements with V and J assigned. These tables miss some clones; where compared with another copy, unresolved V genes account for less than half of the shortfall, and the remainder is unexplained. The sample table holds approximately 220,000 clones, of which around 81% were seen once. Of the sample, more than 2% is held by the ten largest clones. Sequencing used peripheral blood. These receptors came from a woman in her fifties or sixties with acute or convalescent COVID-19.

The CDR3 DNA reads TGTGCCAGCAGCCCGTACTCAAACCGCCTCATGAACACTGAAGCTTTCTTT. Translated: CASSPYSNRLMNTEAFF. The chain couples TRBV5-6 to TRBJ1-1; D unclear. Looked up from germline, CDR1 is SGHDT and CDR2 is YYEEEE. V gave up 4 bases and J gave up 0 bases, with 19 bases separating them. The CDR3 totals 17 residues.

The chain combines TRBV7-6 with TRBJ1-5, with D perhaps TRBD1 (5 bases). Trimming cost V 2 bases and J 5 bases, with 13 bases left between them. CDR1 is SGHVS and CDR2 is FNYEAQ in the germline V gene. The CDR3 runs 15 residues. As DNA, the CDR3 is TGTGCCAGCAGCTTAATTCCAGGGCTGGATCAGCCCCAGCATTTT. It codes for CASSLIPGLDQPQHF.

The rearrangement uses TRBV4-2 and TRBJ2-5, with TRBD2 as a possible D gene (5 bases). CDR1 LGHNA and CDR2 YNFKEQ come from the germline V gene. CDR3 length: 14 amino acids. V gave up 4 bases and J gave up 2 bases, with 11 bases separating them. For the CDR3, the DNA is TGTGCCAGCAGCCGAGGGATCGCACAAGAGACCCAGTACTTC. Translating gives CASSRGIAQETQYF.

The chain links TRBV4-1 to TRBJ1-2; 10 bases line up with TRBD1. Germline V gives CDR1 MGHRA, CDR2 YSYEKL. This CDR3 contains 16 residues. V shed 0 bases and J 2 bases; nucleotides not matched to a gene: 3. The CDR3 sequence: CASSQDGQGVNYGYTF. The CDR3 DNA reads TGCGCCAGCAGCCAAGATGGACAGGGGGTAAACTATGGCTACACCTTC.

The chain carries TRBV19 and TRBJ1-2; TRBD1 is a possible D gene (6 bases). Trimming shortened V by 5 bases and J by 2 bases, and 18 bases separated the two germline ends. The germline V gene has CDR1 LNHDA and CDR2 SQIVND (reference sequence). CDR3 size: 16 residues. The CDR3 loop reads CASSPETRQANYGYTF. The CDR3 region has the DNA TGTGCCAGTAGTCCCGAGACCAGACAGGCCAACTATGGCTACACCTTC.

The V and J genes are TRBV9 and TRBJ1-3; D remains ambiguous. CDR1 is SGDLS and CDR2 is YYNGEE in the germline V gene. The germline V and J ends were trimmed by 0 bases and 0 bases, with 7 bases remaining between them. The CDR3 is made up of 15 amino acids. CDR3 DNA sequence: TGTGCCAGCAGCGTAGGACTTTCCTCTGGAAACACCATATATTTT. It codes for CASSVGLSSGNTIYF.

The genes are TRBV29-1 and TRBJ1-1, with 9 bases fitting TRBD1. The CDR3 contains 13 residues. CDR1 and CDR2 (germline): SQVTM, ANQGSEA. The J segment lost 4 bases and the V segment lost 7 bases, leaving 7 bases of the junction unmatched. In nucleotides, the CDR3 is TGCAGCGGGACCGGGACAGGGTTCACTGAAGCTTTCTTT. Its translation is CSGTGTGFTEAFF.

The CDR3, as DNA: TGTGCCAGCAGCCAATGGACAGGGCAGTTCTTC. This encodes CASSQWTGQFF. V usage is TRBV11-2 and J usage is TRBJ2-1; TRBD1 matches 7 bases. Germline trimming cut 5 bases from V and 12 bases from J; bases unmatched to any gene: 4. The CDR3 has 11 residues. Germline V gene lookup returns CDR1 SGHAT and CDR2 FQNNGV.

The chain employs TRBV10-3 and TRBJ2-3, with TRBD2 identical over 7 bases. V lost 0 bases, J lost 1 base, and 4 bases stayed unmatched. The CDR3 spans 16 residues. Germline V CDR1 and CDR2: ENHRY, SYGVKD. This chain's CDR3 is CAISESLRGGTDTQYF. In DNA, the CDR3 is TGTGCCATCAGTGAGTCGCTTCGGGGGGGCACAGATACGCAGTATTTT.

This chain uses TRBV28 with TRBJ1-1; D is ambiguous. This CDR3 is 14 amino acids long. Deletions cut 3 bases from V and 7 bases from J, with 15 bases between. Per germline, CDR1 MDHEN and CDR2 SYDVKM. The CDR3 spells CASSFANRRVEAFF. CDR3 coding DNA: TGTGCCAGCAGTTTTGCCAATCGACGGGTTGAAGCTTTCTTT. Full variable domain (rest looked up from reference TRBV28 and TRBJ1-1): DVKVTQSSRYLVKRTGEKVFLECVQDMDHENMFWYRQDPGLGLRLIYFSYDVKMKEKGDIPEGYSVSREKKERFSLILESASTNQTSMYLCASSFANRRVEAFFGQGTRLTVV.

DNA of the CDR3: TGTGCCAGCAGCTTAGGATTGGGCGGGGGCACAGATACGCAGTATTTT. This sequence encodes CASSLGLGGGTDTQYF. This chain joins TRBV7-6 and TRBJ2-3, with D perhaps matching TRBD2 (6 bases). Germline-derived CDR1 and CDR2 are SGHVS and FNYEAQ. This CDR3 comprises 16 residues. Trimming took off 1 base at V and 1 base at J, with 12 bases between the two ends.

The gene calls are TRBV5-1 and TRBJ2-5, with D perhaps matching TRBD2 (6 bases). Trimming cost V 2 bases and J 4 bases, with 15 bases left between them. CDR3 length equals 15 residues. CDR1 and CDR2 (germline): SGHRS, YFSETQ. CDR3 coding DNA: TGCGCCAGCAGCTTAGACCCTAGGGACTCAGAGACCCAGTACTTC. As protein: CASSLDPRDSETQYF.

This chain links TRBV5-1 with TRBJ1-2; possible D gene TRBD1, 6 bases. V lost 0 bases and J lost 8, with 11 bases in between. The CDR3 totals 13 residues. CDR1 SGHRS and CDR2 YFSETQ come from the germline V gene. Here the CDR3 reads CASSLASGEGYTF. CDR3 DNA sequence: TGCGCCAGCAGCTTGGCATCAGGGGAAGGCTACACCTTC.

The chain joins TRBV4-2 to TRBJ1-2; the D gene is possibly TRBD1 (6 bases). Trimming left V 5 bases short and J 6 bases short, with 16 bases between. The CDR3 runs 14 residues. CDR1 is LGHNA, CDR2 YNFKEQ, per germline. Here the CDR3 reads CASSTRGGRDGYTF. The CDR3 DNA is TGTGCCAGCAGCACGCGGGGGGGGCGCGATGGCTACACCTTC.

The chain uses TRBV7-2 and TRBJ2-3, with 8 bases lining up with TRBD2. The CDR3 covers 17 residues. Germline loops: CDR1 SGHTA, CDR2 FQGNSA. V shed 2 bases and J 1 base; nucleotides not matched to a gene: 8. The CDR3 nucleotides are TGTGCCAGCAGCTTAATGAGCGGGGGAGGCCGCACAGATACGCAGTATTTT. Translated, it gives CASSLMSGGGRTDTQYF.

This clone was observed a single time. The chain recombines TRBV4-1 with TRBJ2-7; 13 bases line up with TRBD2. J was trimmed by 3 bases and V by 4 bases; bases with no gene match: 6. Germline V gene sequence: CDR1 MGHRA, CDR2 YSYEKL. There are 16 residues in the CDR3. The chain's CDR3 is CASSREGLAGDYEQYF. The CDR3 DNA is TGCGCCAGCAGCCGAGAAGGACTAGCGGGGGACTACGAGCAGTACTTC.

The chain carries TRBV3-1 (or the pseudogene TRBV3-2) and TRBJ2-3; D might be TRBD2 (5 bases). This CDR3 is 14 amino acids long. CDR1 is LGHDT and CDR2 is YNNKEL in the germline V gene (reference sequence). The V gene lost 3 bases and the J gene lost 1 base, with 8 bases spanning the gap. CDR3 protein: CASSQAGGTDTQYF. In nucleotides, the CDR3 is TGTGCCAGCAGCCAGGCGGGCGGCACAGATACGCAGTATTTT.

This clone was seen only a few times. CDR3: CASSRTGSGANVLTF. CDR3 coding DNA: TGTGCCAGTAGTCGAACAGGGTCTGGGGCCAACGTCCTGACTTTC. V usage is TRBV19 and J usage is TRBJ2-6, with D possibly TRBD1 on 6 matching bases. CDR3 length equals 15 residues. The germline V gene encodes CDR1 LNHDA and CDR2 SQIVND (reference sequence). V was cut by 5 bases and J by 1 base, with 9 bases left in between. The entire variable domain, with the rest obtained from reference TRBV19 and TRBJ2-6, is as follows: DGGITQSPKYLFRKEGQNVTLSCEQNLNHDAMYWYRQDPGQGLRLIYYSQIVNDFQKGDIAEGYSVSREKKESFPLTVTSAQKNPTAFYLCASSRTGSGANVLTFGAGSRLTVL.

Notes on this clone: The sample holds other DNA sequences that translate to the same CDR3. The chain carries TRBV3-1 (or the pseudogene TRBV3-2) and TRBJ1-5, with TRBD1 matching 8 bases. This CDR3 spans 14 amino acids. The trim removed 5 bases at V and 4 bases at J, leaving 4 bases unmatched. Germline CDR1 reads LGHDT; CDR2 reads YNNKEL (reference sequence). CDR3 sequence: CASSTGTGNQPQHF. The CDR3 nucleotides are TGTGCCAGCAGCACCGGGACAGGTAATCAGCCCCAGCATTTT.

The V and J genes are TRBV5-1 and TRBJ1-4, with a tentative D call TRBD1 (6 bases). CDR3 size: 14 residues. Trimming left V 2 bases short and J 5 bases short, with 10 bases between. Per the germline V gene, CDR1 is SGHRS and CDR2 is YFSETQ. DNA for the CDR3: TGCGCCAGCAGCTTCGGCGGGGGCAATGAAAAACTGTTTTTT. Its translation: CASSFGGGNEKLFF.

The rearrangement uses TRBV5-6 and TRBJ2-3; 7 nucleotides agree with TRBD2. V gave up 4 bases and J gave up 4 bases; unmatched junction bases: 6. Germline CDR1 is SGHDT and CDR2 is YYEEEE. The CDR3 is 14 amino acids. The CDR3 coding sequence is TGTGCCAGCAGCGCAGGACTAGGCGCAGATACGCAGTATTTT. Its translation is CASSAGLGADTQYF.

This clone has just one count. The rearrangement uses TRBV28 and TRBJ1-2; 7 nucleotides align to TRBD1. The CDR3 covers 15 residues. CDR1 and CDR2 from the germline V gene are MDHEN and SYDVKM. J was trimmed by 5 bases and V by 1 base; bases with no gene match: 7. This CDR3 is CASSLYQGDLYGYTF. The CDR3 nucleotides read TGTGCCAGCAGTTTATACCAGGGGGATTTATATGGCTACACCTTC.

V usage is TRBV9 and J usage is TRBJ2-3; 7 bases are shared with TRBD2. J lost 4 bases, V lost 3 bases, and 11 bases had no gene match. The CDR3 is made up of 16 amino acids. Germline V gene data show CDR1 as SGDLS and CDR2 as YYNGEE. The CDR3 DNA is TGTGCCAGCAGCGCGGGGGGTATTGGAAAATCAGATACGCAGTATTTT. This translates into CASSAGGIGKSDTQYF.

The chain couples TRBV28 to TRBJ2-5, with 8 bases aligning to TRBD2. The CDR3 has 12 amino acids. The germline CDR1 and CDR2 sequences are MDHEN and SYDVKM. The chain's CDR3 is CAIAGGAETQYF. Here the CDR3 DNA reads TGTGCTATCGCGGGGGGCGCGGAGACCCAGTACTTC.

V and J are TRBV7-9 and TRBJ2-1; 9 nucleotides agree with TRBD1. V lost 2 bases to trimming and J lost 15 bases; unmatched junction nucleotides: 8. The CDR3 has 13 amino acids. Germline V gene data show CDR1 as SEHNR and CDR2 as FQNEAQ (reference sequence). CDR3 nucleotides: TGTGCCAGCAGCTTACCGGGACAGGGAAGATGGTTCTTC. It is translated as CASSLPGQGRWFF.

This clone occurred once. This rearrangement joins TRBV5-1 to TRBJ1-2, with D possibly TRBD1 on 6 matching bases. The ends were cut back, 4 bases at V and 1 base at J, with 11 bases in the middle. This CDR3 has 14 amino acids. CDR1 is SGHRS and CDR2 is YFSETQ in the germline V gene. The CDR3 region has the DNA TGCGCCAGCAGCGCGCAACAGGGTAACTATGGCTACACCTTC. Its protein is CASSAQQGNYGYTF. Full variable domain (rest looked up from reference TRBV5-1 and TRBJ1-2): KAGVTQTPRYLIKTRGQQVTLSCSPISGHRSVSWYQQTPGQGLQFLFEYFSETQRNKGNFPGRFSGRQFSNSRSEMNVSTLELGDSALYLCASSAQQGNYGYTFGSGTRLTVV.

The chain uses TRBV2 and TRBJ1-1; no clear D gene. The CDR3 has 14 residues. Germline values: CDR1 SNHLY, CDR2 FYNNEI. The germline V and J ends were trimmed by 3 bases and 3 bases, with 11 bases remaining between them. As DNA, the CDR3 is TGTGCCAGCAGTGAGTCGGGGAGGTACACTGAAGCTTTCTTT. Translated, it gives CASSESGRYTEAFF.

The CDR3 DNA reads TGTGCCAGCAGCCAAGGGGCAGGTGCCGAGACCCAGTACTTC. It encodes CASSQGAGAETQYF. This chain joins TRBV3-1 (or the pseudogene TRBV3-2) and TRBJ2-5, with D hard to call. Germline V gene sequence: CDR1 LGHDT, CDR2 YNNKEL (reference sequence). CDR3 length: 14 amino acids. Trimming stripped 1 base from V and 5 bases from J, with 11 bases between.

This clone was seen once. The genes are TRBV10-3 and TRBJ2-7; 7 positions match TRBD1. Germline assignment: CDR1 ENHRY and CDR2 SYGVKD. CDR3 size: 15 residues. V dropped 0 bases and J dropped 4; count of bases not matched to a gene: 6. CDR3 coding DNA: TGTGCCATCAGTGAGTCGGGCACAGGGGTTTACGAGCAGTACTTC. This translates into CAISESGTGVYEQYF.

The CDR3 region has the DNA TGTGCCAGTAGTCTAACAGGGGGCCCAAATCAGCCCCAGCATTTT. It translates to CASSLTGGPNQPQHF. V usage is TRBV19 and J usage is TRBJ1-5; 9 bases match TRBD1. V gave up 5 bases and J gave up 4 bases; unmatched junction bases: 6. Germline values: CDR1 LNHDA, CDR2 SQIVND (reference sequence). The CDR3 sequence is 15 residues long. Using reference TRBV19 and TRBJ1-5 for the parts outside the CDR3, the full variable domain is DGGITQSPKYLFRKEGQNVTLSCEQNLNHDAMYWYRQDPGQGLRLIYYSQIVNDFQKGDIAEGYSVSREKKESFPLTVTSAQKNPTAFYLCASSLTGGPNQPQHFGDGTRLSIL.

The rearrangement uses TRBV5-8 and TRBJ1-6; D uncertain. The CDR3 has 19 amino acids. The germline gives CDR1 SGHTS, CDR2 YDEGEE. V was cut by 1 base and J by 0 bases, with 17 bases left in between. The chain's CDR3 is CASSLQPDQGSSYNSPLHF. For the CDR3, the DNA is TGTGCCAGCAGCTTGCAGCCTGACCAAGGGAGCTCCTATAATTCACCCCTCCACTTT.

The chain has TRBV5-1 and TRBJ2-5, with a possible D match to TRBD2 (6 bases). Trimming took 1 base from V and 5 from J, leaving 15 bases between them. The CDR3 runs 15 residues. CDR1 is SGHRS and CDR2 is YFSETQ in the germline V gene. Written as DNA, the CDR3 is TGCGCCAGCAGCTTGTCTGGGGGGAGACAGGAGACCCAGTACTTC. As protein: CASSLSGGRQETQYF.